Listed below are T cell receptor beta chains from one sample, sequenced in a study of blood T cell repertoires in COVID-19. Produced via immunoSEQ multiplex PCR; TCRdb's table is partial and in-frame only. Among over 80,000 clones listed, roughly nine tenths were seen once. Sequences were obtained from peripheral blood. Receptors were obtained from a man aged 50-60 years with acute or convalescent COVID-19. Each CDR3 is given with its conserved first and last residue. The D gene is left open where the match is weak. Clone sizes are given selectively: once, few, many, or a class where the clone is expanded.

j_call	d_call	v_call	clone_size	cdr3_aa	cdr3_nt
TRBJ2-7	TRBD1	TRBV6-6	-	CASSSSDRAYEQYF	TGTGCCAGCAGTTCGTCGGACAGGGCTTACGAGCAGTACTTC
TRBJ1-2	-	TRBV30	-	CAWSPGDYGYTF	TGTGCCTGGAGTCCAGGGGACTATGGCTACACCTTC
TRBJ1-2	-	TRBV30	-	CAWSRRIYGYTF	TGTGCCTGGAGTCGGAGAATCTATGGCTACACCTTC
TRBJ2-3	-	TRBV27	few	CASRFRQITDTQYF	TGTGCCAGCAGATTTCGACAGATCACAGATACGCAGTATTTT
TRBJ1-2	TRBD1	TRBV6-5	-	CASSQTGGGYGYTF	TGTGCCAGCAGTCAGACAGGGGGTGGCTATGGCTACACCTTC
TRBJ1-5	-	TRBV20-1	once	CSASGTGMHQPQHF	TGCAGTGCTAGTGGTACAGGGATGCATCAGCCCCAGCATTTT
TRBJ2-1	-	TRBV5-4	-	CASSLASGSYNEQFF	TGTGCCAGCAGCTTGGCTTCGGGGTCCTACAATGAGCAGTTCTTC
TRBJ1-1	-	TRBV6-5	-	CASIYPTGGTEAFF	TGTGCCAGCATATACCCCACAGGAGGGACTGAAGCTTTCTTT
TRBJ1-5	-	TRBV19	-	CASSLTGPNQPQHF	TGTGCCAGTAGTCTGACAGGCCCTAATCAGCCCCAGCATTTT
TRBJ1-2	-	TRBV3-1/TRBV3-2	-	CASSPMAGYGYTF	TGTGCCAGCAGCCCGATGGCAGGCTATGGCTACACCTTC
TRBJ2-7	-	TRBV6-5	-	CASSYVRGYEQYF	TGTGCCAGCAGTTACGTCCGAGGCTACGAGCAGTACTTC